A single sample gave rise to the 11 T cell receptor beta chains below, sequenced in a study of shared clonotypes between healthy human individuals. Terminally differentiated effector memory CD45RA+ cells were left out of the naive CD8 fraction, which was CD45RO-negative and positively selected for CCR7. Libraries were prepared by immunoSEQ multiplex PCR; TCRdb keeps only in-frame clonotypes and omits some of them. The profile shows about 590,000 clones, about 95% of them singletons. Material: naive CD8+ T cells sorted from blood. The receptors shown here come from a woman aged 25 to 39 in good health.

The V call is TRBV9, the J call TRBJ2-7, with D possibly matching TRBD1 (5 bases). The V gene's germline CDR1 is SGDLS and CDR2 YYNGEE. The V and J ends lost 0 bases and 5 bases respectively, with 15 bases between them. The CDR3 runs 15 residues. CDR3 DNA sequence: TGTGCCAGCAGCGTAGCAGGGTGGACGAGCGACGAGCAGTACTTC. As protein: CASSVAGWTSDEQYF.

The genes are TRBV5-5 and TRBJ2-1; 11 nucleotides match TRBD2. V gave up 5 bases and J gave up 7 bases; unmatched junction bases: 11. The CDR3 sequence is 16 residues long. Germline-derived CDR1 and CDR2 are SGHKS and YYEKEE (reference sequence). The CDR3 here is CASSATSGIGWNEQFF. The CDR3 DNA reads as TGTGCCAGCAGTGCGACTAGCGGGATCGGGTGGAATGAGCAGTTCTTC.

The table lists this clone with a count of one. The V and J genes are TRBV19 and TRBJ2-5; D gene uncertain. V lost 3 bases, J lost 0 bases, and 8 bases lay in between. CDR3 length: 14 residues. Per the germline V gene, CDR1 is LNHDA and CDR2 is SQIVND (reference sequence). CDR3 sequence (DNA): TGTGCCAGTAGTATGGACCGGGACCAAGAGACCCAGTACTTC. Translated: CASSMDRDQETQYF.

The CDR3 DNA reads as TGTGCCAGCAGCTTAAGGGCGGGACAGACAGAGACCCAGTACTTC. Encoded protein: CASSLRAGQTETQYF. The chain is built from TRBV7-6 and TRBJ2-5; possible D gene TRBD1, 7 bases. Trimming left V 2 bases short and J 4 bases short, with 14 bases between. Per germline, CDR1 SGHVS and CDR2 FNYEAQ. CDR3 length: 15 residues.

The chain uses TRBV27 and TRBJ2-7; tentatively, D is TRBD2 (5 bases). CDR1 is MNHEY and CDR2 is SMNVEV in the germline V gene (reference sequence). There are 14 residues in the CDR3. V lost 6 bases and J 4 bases, leaving 16 bases between the germline ends. DNA for the CDR3: TGTGCCAGCAGGCCGGGAAGGGCCGGTTACGAGCAGTACTTC. It codes for CASRPGRAGYEQYF.

This clone was recorded only once. Compared with germline, one end of the junction differs, possibly owing to a read error. Here the CDR3 reads CASRDRGSYEQHF. For the CDR3, the DNA is TGTGCCAGCAGGGACAGGGGGTCCTACGAGCAGCACTTC. The chain uses TRBV2 and TRBJ2-7, with 10 bases lining up with TRBD1. The CDR3 length is 13 residues. Germline assignment: CDR1 SNHLY and CDR2 FYNNEI.

The chain links TRBV7-9 to TRBJ2-5; a weak D match, TRBD2 (5 bases). This CDR3 is 13 amino acids long. Per the germline V gene, CDR1 is SEHNR and CDR2 is FQNEAQ (reference sequence). Trimming removed 4 bases from V and 3 bases from J, with 9 bases in between. CDR3 residues: CASSSTTEETQYF. DNA of the CDR3: TGTGCCAGCAGCTCGACTACGGAAGAGACCCAGTACTTC.

The gene calls are TRBV28 and TRBJ2-7; TRBD2 agrees at 10 bases. CDR3 length: 15 amino acids. Per the germline V gene, CDR1 is MDHEN and CDR2 is SYDVKM. The junction had 6 bases not matched to a gene; V was cut back by 2 bases and J by 5 bases. CDR3 sequence: CASSLLAGVPHEQYF. The DNA for the CDR3 is TGTGCCAGCAGTTTACTAGCGGGAGTCCCCCACGAGCAGTACTTC.

Here the CDR3 DNA reads TGTGCCAGCAGCTTTAGTGGCGGGGACAATGAGCAGTTCTTC. It codes for CASSFSGGDNEQFF. This sequence joins TRBV5-6 and TRBJ2-1; D possibly corresponds to TRBD2 (6 bases). With 2 bases removed from V and 5 bases from J, the gap between germline ends came to 11 bases. Germline assignment: CDR1 SGHDT and CDR2 YYEEEE. The CDR3 runs 14 residues.

This chain links TRBV28 with TRBJ2-7; D is perhaps TRBD2 (6 bases). The V gene's germline CDR1 is MDHEN and CDR2 SYDVKM. There are 13 residues in the CDR3. The germline V and J ends were trimmed by 6 bases and 2 bases, with 11 bases remaining between them. In DNA, the CDR3 is TGTGCCAGCAGGTCGGGCGGGACCTACGAGCAGTACTTC. Translating it yields CASRSGGTYEQYF.

The chain couples TRBV4-1 to TRBJ2-5, with 7 positions matching TRBD1. This CDR3 is built from 15 residues. CDR1 is MGHRA and CDR2 is YSYEKL in the germline V gene. With 4 bases clipped from V and 4 bases from J, the junction kept 9 bases outside the gene matches. The CDR3 loop is CASSPRTGGPETQYF. Written as DNA, the CDR3 is TGCGCCAGCAGCCCCCGGACAGGAGGACCAGAGACCCAGTACTTC.